The 3 T cell receptor beta chains below all came from one sample that was sequenced in a study of blood T cell repertoires in COVID-19. Clones were read by immunoSEQ multiplex PCR, and TCRdb kept only the in-frame ones, dropping some. The sample has about 110,000 clones, about two thirds seen once. Sequencing input: peripheral blood. The receptors here all came from a human donor with acute or convalescent COVID-19. The donor label of this sample is uncertain.

There are a few counts of this clone. The V call is TRBV24-1, the J call TRBJ2-1; 10 bases agree with TRBD1. The V segment lost 5 bases and the J segment 12 bases; nucleotides outside the gene matches: 12. Germline CDR1 and CDR2: KGHDR and SFDVKD. The CDR3 is 15 residues long. Written as DNA, the CDR3 is TGTGCCACCAGTGCCCCAGGGGACAGGGGACGGGTGCAGTTCTTC. It codes for CATSAPGDRGRVQFF.

This clone was detected only once. The chain has TRBV21-1 and TRBJ1-6; whether TRBD1, the table's D call, matches the DNA was not checked. TRBV21-1 represents a pseudogene. The CDR3 runs to 16 residues. CDR3 loop: CASSKDHGQTNSPLHF. CDR3 nucleotide sequence: TGTGCCAGCAGCAAAGATCACGGACAGACAAATTCACCCCTCCACTTT.

This chain uses TRBV6-4 with TRBJ1-5, with D hard to call. The V end was cut by 5 bases, the J end by 0 bases, with 5 bases between. Per germline, CDR1 MRHNA and CDR2 SNTAGT. The CDR3 contains 13 residues. In nucleotides, the CDR3 is TGTGCCAGCAGTCGCGATAGCAATCAGCCCCAGCATTTT. It yields the protein CASSRDSNQPQHF.